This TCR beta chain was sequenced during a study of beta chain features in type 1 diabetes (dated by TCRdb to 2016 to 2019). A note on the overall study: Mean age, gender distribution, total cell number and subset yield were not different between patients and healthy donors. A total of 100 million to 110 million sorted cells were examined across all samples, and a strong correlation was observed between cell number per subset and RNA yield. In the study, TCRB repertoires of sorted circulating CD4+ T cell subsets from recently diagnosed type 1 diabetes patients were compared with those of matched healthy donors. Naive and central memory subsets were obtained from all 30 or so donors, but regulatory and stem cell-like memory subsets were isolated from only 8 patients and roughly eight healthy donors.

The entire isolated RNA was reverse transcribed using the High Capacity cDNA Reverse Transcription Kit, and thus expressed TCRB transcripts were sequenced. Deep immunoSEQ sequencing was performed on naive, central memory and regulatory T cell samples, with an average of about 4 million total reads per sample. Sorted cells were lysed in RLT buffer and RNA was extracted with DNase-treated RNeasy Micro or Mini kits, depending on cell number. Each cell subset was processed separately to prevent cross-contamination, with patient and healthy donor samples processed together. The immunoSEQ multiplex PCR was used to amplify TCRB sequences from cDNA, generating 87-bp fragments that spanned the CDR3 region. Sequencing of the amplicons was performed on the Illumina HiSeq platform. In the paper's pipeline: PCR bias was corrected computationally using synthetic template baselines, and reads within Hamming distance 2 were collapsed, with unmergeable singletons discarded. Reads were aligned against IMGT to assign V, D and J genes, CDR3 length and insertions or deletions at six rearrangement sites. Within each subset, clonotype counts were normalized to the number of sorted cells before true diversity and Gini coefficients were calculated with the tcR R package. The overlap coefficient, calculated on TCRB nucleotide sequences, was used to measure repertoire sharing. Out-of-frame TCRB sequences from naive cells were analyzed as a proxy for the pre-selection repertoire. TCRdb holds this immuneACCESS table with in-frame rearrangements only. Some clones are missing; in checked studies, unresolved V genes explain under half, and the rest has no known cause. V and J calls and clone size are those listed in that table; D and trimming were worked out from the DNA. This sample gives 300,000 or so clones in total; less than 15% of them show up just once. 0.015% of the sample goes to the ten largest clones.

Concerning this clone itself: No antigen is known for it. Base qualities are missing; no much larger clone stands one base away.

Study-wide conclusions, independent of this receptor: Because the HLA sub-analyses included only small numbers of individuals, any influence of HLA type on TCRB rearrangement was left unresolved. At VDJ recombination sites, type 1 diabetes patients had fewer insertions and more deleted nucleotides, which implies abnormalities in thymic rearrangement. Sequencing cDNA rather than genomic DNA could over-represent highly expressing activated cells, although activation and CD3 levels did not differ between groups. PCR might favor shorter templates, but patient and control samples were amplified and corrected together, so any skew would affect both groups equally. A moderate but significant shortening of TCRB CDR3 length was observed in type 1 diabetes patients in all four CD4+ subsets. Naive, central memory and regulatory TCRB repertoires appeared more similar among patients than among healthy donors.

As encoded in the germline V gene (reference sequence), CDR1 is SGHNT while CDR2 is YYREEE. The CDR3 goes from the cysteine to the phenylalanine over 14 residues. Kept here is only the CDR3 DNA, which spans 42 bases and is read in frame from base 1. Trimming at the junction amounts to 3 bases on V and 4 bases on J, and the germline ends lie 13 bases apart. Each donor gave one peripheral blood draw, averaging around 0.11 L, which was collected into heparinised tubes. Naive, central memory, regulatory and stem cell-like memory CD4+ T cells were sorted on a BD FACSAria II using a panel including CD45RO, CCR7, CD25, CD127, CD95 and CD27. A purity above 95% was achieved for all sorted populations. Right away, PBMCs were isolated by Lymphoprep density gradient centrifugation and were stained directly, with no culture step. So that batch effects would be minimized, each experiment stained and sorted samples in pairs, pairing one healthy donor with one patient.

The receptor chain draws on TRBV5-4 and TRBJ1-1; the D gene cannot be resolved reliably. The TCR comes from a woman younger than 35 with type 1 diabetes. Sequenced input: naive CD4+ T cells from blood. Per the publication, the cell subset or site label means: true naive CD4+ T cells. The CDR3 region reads CASSSWSLRTEAFF. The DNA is TGTGCCAGCAGCTCCTGGTCCTTGCGCACTGAAGCTTTCTTT.